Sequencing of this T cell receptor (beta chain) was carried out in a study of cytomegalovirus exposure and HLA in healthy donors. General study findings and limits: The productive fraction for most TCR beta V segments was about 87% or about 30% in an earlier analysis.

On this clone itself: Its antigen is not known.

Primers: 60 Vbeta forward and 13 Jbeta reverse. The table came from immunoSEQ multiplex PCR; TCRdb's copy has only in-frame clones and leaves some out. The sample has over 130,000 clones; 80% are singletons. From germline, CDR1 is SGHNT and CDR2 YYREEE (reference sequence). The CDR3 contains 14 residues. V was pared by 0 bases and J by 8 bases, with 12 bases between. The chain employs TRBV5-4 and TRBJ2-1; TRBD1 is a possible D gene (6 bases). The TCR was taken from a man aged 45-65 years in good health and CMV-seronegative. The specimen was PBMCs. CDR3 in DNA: TGTGCCAGCAGCTTGGTTGTACAGGGCGATGAGCAGTTCTTC. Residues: CASSLVVQGDEQFF.